This T cell receptor beta chain was sequenced in a study of identifying expanded T cells in peripheral blood. Study outcomes and limitations: Across healthy donors, higher total template counts meant significantly greater approximately 2-week count variance. Differentially abundant clones: around 1.1 between replicates, 16.4 at approximately 13 days, 19 to 20 at four.

On this clone: Its target is unknown. The germline gene is not matched at one end of the junction; a read error may be the cause. The same CDR3 is also encoded by other DNA sequences in this sample.

No infections or other immune events were documented during collection. Assay: immunoSEQ multiplex PCR; the TCRdb copy retains only in-frame clones and omits some. This sample has tens of thousands of clones, with over 75% found just once. This clonotype originated in a person aged 18-70 years in good health. Specimen: blood.

CDR3 sequence: CASSQQRTASYEQYF. The CDR3 DNA reads as TGCGCCAGCAGCCAACAAAGGACAGCGTCCTACGAGCAGTACTTC. The genes are TRBV11-2 and TRBJ2-7; D is possibly TRBD1 (6 bases). Germline V gene sequence: CDR1 SGHAT, CDR2 FQNNGV. The CDR3 is 15 residues long.